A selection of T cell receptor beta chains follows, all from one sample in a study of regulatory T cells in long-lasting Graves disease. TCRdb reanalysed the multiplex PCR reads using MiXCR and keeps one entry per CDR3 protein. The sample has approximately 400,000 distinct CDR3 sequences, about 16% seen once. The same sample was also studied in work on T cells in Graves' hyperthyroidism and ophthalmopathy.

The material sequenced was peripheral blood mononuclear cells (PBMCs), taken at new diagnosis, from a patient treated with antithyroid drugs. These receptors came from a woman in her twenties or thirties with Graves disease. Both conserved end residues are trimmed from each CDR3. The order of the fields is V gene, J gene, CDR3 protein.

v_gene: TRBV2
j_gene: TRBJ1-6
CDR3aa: ASAPLRGGGNSPLH

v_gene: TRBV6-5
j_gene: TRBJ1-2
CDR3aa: ASSYSVRNYGYT

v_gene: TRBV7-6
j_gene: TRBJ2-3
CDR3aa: ASSGRLDDTQY

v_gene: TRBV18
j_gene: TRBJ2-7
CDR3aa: ASSHGFFYEQY

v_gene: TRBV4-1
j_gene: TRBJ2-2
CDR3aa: ASSQGQLLYTGELF

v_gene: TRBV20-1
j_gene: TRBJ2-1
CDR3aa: SARVRTSGSYNEQF

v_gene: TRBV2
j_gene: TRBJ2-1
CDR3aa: ASSELGQGRNEQF

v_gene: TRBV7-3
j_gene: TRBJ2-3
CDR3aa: ASSLSGSSDTQY

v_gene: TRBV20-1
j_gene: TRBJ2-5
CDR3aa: SAGRVAGDGETQY

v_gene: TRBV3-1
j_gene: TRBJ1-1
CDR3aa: ASSPKWGQNTEAF

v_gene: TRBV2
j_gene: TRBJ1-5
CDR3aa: ASGGRRDQPQH

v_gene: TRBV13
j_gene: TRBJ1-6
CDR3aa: ASSLDRGSNSPLH

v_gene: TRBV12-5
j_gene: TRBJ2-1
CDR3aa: ASGFGDGRYNEQF

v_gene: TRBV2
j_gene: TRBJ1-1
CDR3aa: ASSDPGQGDEAF

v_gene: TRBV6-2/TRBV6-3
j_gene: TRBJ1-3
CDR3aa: ASRRKKQGWGNTIY

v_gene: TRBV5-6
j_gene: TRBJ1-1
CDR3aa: ASSRSTEAF

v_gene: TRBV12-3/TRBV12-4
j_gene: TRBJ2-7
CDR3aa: ASSPSRGHGIYEQY

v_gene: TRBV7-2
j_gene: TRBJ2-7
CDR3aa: ASSLGGSSGSRYEQY

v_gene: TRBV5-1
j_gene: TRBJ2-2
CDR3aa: ASSSQGTGELF

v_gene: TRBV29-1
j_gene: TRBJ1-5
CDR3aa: SVRPGVGNQPQH

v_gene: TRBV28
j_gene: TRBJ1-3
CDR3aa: ASHLHSGNTIY

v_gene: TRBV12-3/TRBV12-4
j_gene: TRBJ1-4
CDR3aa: ASSSSDRELF

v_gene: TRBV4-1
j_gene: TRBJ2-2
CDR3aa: ASSPRVAGTTGELF

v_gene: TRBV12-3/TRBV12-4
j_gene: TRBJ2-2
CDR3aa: ASSPSAGNTGELF

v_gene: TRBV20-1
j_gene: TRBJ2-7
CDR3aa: SARALSGLAEEHPYEQY

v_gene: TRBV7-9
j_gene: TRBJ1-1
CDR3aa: ASSSGQGVVGAEAF

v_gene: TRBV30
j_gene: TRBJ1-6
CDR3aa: AWSKDRTQPNNSPLH

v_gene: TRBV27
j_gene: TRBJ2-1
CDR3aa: ASSGLAGRWGQF

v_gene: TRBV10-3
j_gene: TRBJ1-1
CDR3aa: ATGRGTEAF

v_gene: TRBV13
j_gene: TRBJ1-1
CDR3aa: ASSPAVHRGGAEEAF

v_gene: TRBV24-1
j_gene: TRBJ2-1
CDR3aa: ATMGWDSYNEQF

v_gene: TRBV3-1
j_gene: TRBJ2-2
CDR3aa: ASSSGTSGNGELF

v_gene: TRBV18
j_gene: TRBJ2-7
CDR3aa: ASSPRVRRDEQY

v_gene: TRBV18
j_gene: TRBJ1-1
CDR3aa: ASSPLLGRRTEAF

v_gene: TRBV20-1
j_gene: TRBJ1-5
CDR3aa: SASTESNQPQH

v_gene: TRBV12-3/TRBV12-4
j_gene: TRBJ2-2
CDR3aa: ASSFMGTGELL

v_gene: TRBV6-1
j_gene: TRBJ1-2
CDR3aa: ASREYGDYGYT

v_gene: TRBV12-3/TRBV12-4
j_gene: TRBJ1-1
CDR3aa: ASSPAQWDTEAF

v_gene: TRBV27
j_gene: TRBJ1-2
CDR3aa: ASSSPKRKGGYT

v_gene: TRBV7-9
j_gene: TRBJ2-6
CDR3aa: ASSLVLAGLGANVLT

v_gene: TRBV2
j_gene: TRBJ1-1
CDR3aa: ASDYGGRRTEAF

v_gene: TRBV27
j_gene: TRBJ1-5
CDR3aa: ASSPKWGSNQPQH

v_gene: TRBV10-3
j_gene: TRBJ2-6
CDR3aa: AISGSGGGSAGANVLT

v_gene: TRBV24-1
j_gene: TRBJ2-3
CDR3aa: ATRYERENWVTDTQY

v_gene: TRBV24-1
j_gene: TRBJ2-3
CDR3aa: ATSDLASASGQYTQY

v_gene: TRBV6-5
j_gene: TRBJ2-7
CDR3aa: ASSYSRGGYEQY

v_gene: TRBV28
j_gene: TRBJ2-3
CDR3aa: ASSFSSGSTDTQY

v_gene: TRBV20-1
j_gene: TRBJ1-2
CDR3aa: SARDAGRGYGYT

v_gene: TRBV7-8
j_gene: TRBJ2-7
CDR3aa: ASSLAPTALWEQY

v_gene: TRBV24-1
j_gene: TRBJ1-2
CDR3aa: ATSDSTGAGKNGYT

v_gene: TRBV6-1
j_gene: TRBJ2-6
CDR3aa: ASSRAGALTGANVLT

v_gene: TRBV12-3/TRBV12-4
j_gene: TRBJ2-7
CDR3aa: ASIKSGEGSEQY

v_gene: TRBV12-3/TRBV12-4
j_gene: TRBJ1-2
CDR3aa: ASSLSGTGGGYT

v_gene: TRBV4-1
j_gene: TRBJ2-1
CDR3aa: ASSQRSGSWDEQF

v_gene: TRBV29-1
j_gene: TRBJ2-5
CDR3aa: SVDGTSGRYQETQY

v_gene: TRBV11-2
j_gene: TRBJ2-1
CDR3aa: ASSLGLAGGPYNEQF

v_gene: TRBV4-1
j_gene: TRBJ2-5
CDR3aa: ASSRKLAGERETQY

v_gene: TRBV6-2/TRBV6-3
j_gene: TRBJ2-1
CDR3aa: ASSYPGRVGDEQF

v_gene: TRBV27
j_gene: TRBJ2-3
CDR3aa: ASSLTGGGRTDTQY

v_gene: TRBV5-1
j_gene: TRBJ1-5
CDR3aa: ASSLGTYNQPQH